This T cell receptor beta chain was identified during a study of regulatory T cells in long-lasting Graves disease. Overall study context: Graves' patients (newly diagnosed) had been on antithyroid drugs under 3 months. Findings of the study overall: Samples came from peripheral blood alone, without thyroid tissue.

Germline V gene lookup returns CDR1 WNHNN and CDR2 SYGVQD (reference sequence). V shed 0 bases and J shed 8 bases, with 8 bases lying between them. The CDR3 covers 13 residues. With iRepertoire HTBI primers and Arm-PCR of CDR3 regions, TCR beta libraries were built. TCRdb used MiXCR to reprocess the multiplex PCR reads, holding one entry per CDR3 protein. The table records 350,000 to 400,000 distinct CDR3 sequences, around 15% of them present only once. Time point: newly diagnosed GD, antithyroid drugs for less than 3 months. The TCR library was prepared using RNA isolated from PBMCs. To note about this clonotype: The antigen is unknown.

These records were also assigned to another study, of T cells in Graves' hyperthyroidism and ophthalmopathy.

The rearrangement joins TRBV10-1 to TRBJ2-1, with D tentatively TRBD1 or TRBD2 (5 bases each). Sequencing was performed on peripheral blood mononuclear cells (PBMCs), taken at new diagnosis, from a patient treated with antithyroid drugs. This clonotype was obtained from a young woman with Graves disease. This chain's CDR3 is CASSESGVHEQFF. DNA of the CDR3: TGCGCCAGCAGTGAGTCGGGGGTACATGAGCAGTTCTTC.